This T cell receptor (beta chain) was recovered during a study of shared clonotypes between healthy human individuals. Findings and limits, study-wide: Compared with clonotypes that all four donors shared, non-shared clonotypes had lower generation probabilities.

Each cell subset's genomic DNA was divided evenly among several immunoSEQ plates. The authors loaded 150 to 250 ng DNA, about 30,000 T cell genomes, into sorted-subset replicate PCRs. Only in-frame clones appear in the TCRdb table, and some are missing; sequencing was by immunoSEQ multiplex PCR. The sample carries millions of clones, 90% to 95% recorded once. Remarks on this clone: Antigen specificity is unknown.

Losses at the gene ends were 6 bases for V and 0 bases for J; bases not matched to a gene: 7. The CDR3 runs 18 residues. From germline, CDR1 is LNHDA and CDR2 SQIVND (reference sequence). This sequence joins TRBV19 and TRBJ1-6; TRBD1 matches at 11 bases. The sample taken for sequencing was naive CD4+ T cells sorted from blood. Stated subset: CD45RA+ positively selected. This clonotype originated in a young man in good health. Here the CDR3 DNA reads TGTGCCAGTAGCCCCAAGGGGACAGGGGGCTCCTATAATTCACCCCTCCACTTT. This translates into CASSPKGTGGSYNSPLHF.